Included here is one T cell receptor (beta chain) sequence, with context. This entry is derived from a study of T cell changes during pregnancy in multiple sclerosis. The CDR3 consists of 16 residues. V was trimmed by 0 bases and J by 4 bases, leaving 13 bases between them. The germline CDR1 and CDR2 sequences are LGHNA and YSLEER. Measured with immunoSEQ multiplex PCR; TCRdb has only the in-frame clones, and not every one. The sample includes approximately 100,000 clones, about 94% seen only once; the top ten take 0.7% to 0.9%. The sample was peripheral blood, taken before pregnancy. This receptor was taken from a female donor with multiple sclerosis, enrolled in a pregnancy study. The J gene is TRBJ2-1, the V gene TRBV4-3, with D perhaps matching TRBD2 (6 bases). The CDR3: CASSQEGGGQYNEQFF. CDR3 in DNA: TGCGCCAGCAGCCAAGAGGGGGGTGGCCAGTACAATGAGCAGTTCTTC.